A single sample gave rise to the 32 T cell receptor beta chains below, sequenced in a study of CD8+CD57+ T cells in acquired aplastic anemia. It was genomic DNA that served as the template for profiling TCR beta VDJ and CDR3. Via MiXCR, TCRdb re-called the reads, giving one row per CDR3 protein. Among over 150,000 distinct CDR3 sequences listed, 48% were seen once. It was patients with CD8+CD57+ cell expansion by flow cytometry who were chosen for sequencing. Sequenced sample: sorted CD4+, CD8+, or CD8+CD57+ T cells (not recorded which) from PBMCs. These receptors all stem from a human donor with aplastic anemia.

The V gene is TRBV7-9, the J gene TRBJ2-5; TRBD2 might be the D (6 bases). Germline-derived CDR1 and CDR2 are SEHNR and FQNEAQ (reference sequence). V dropped 5 bases and J dropped 4 bases, with 11 bases sitting between them. CDR3 length equals 13 residues. The CDR3 sequence: CASSPGRRETQYF. The CDR3, as DNA: TGTGCCAGCAGCCCCGGGAGACGAGAGACCCAGTACTTC.

The chain employs TRBV5-8 and TRBJ1-1; no clear D gene. V was clipped by 0 bases and J by 5 bases, with 14 bases between them. The CDR3 runs to 15 residues. Germline values: CDR1 SGHTS, CDR2 YDEGEE. In DNA form, the CDR3 reads TGTGCCAGCAGCTTGGATGGGGTCGCGGGTACTGAAGCTTTCTTT. Its protein product is CASSLDGVAGTEAFF.

V usage is TRBV2 and J usage is TRBJ2-2, with 7 bases fitting TRBD1. The CDR3 totals 15 residues. Losses at the gene ends were 5 bases for V and 4 bases for J; bases not matched to a gene: 7. The germline gives CDR1 SNHLY, CDR2 FYNNEI. This CDR3 reads CASSPDRVSTGELFF. The CDR3 DNA follows: TGTGCCAGCAGTCCAGACAGGGTGAGCACCGGGGAGCTGTTTTTT. Looking up the rest from reference TRBV2 and TRBJ2-2 gives the full variable domain: EPEVTQTPSHQVTQMGQEVILRCVPISNHLYFYWYRQILGQKVEFLVSFYNNEISEKSEIFDDQFSVERPDGSNFTLKIRSTKLEDSAMYFCASSPDRVSTGELFFGEGSRLTVL.

The V and J genes are TRBV15 and TRBJ2-7; D gene uncertain. The ends were cut back, 0 bases at V and 6 bases at J, with 12 bases in the middle. From germline, CDR1 is LNHNV and CDR2 YYDKDF (reference sequence). The CDR3 runs to 14 residues. Written as DNA, the CDR3 is TGTGCCACCAGCAGAGATATCGGTTCGCGCGAGCAGTACTTC. It specifies CATSRDIGSREQYF.

This clonotype appeared many times. This chain uses TRBV29-1 with TRBJ2-7; D assignment may be TRBD1 or TRBD2 (5 bases each). The V gene's germline CDR1 is SQVTM and CDR2 ANQGSEA. The CDR3 runs 15 residues. V was trimmed by 8 bases and J by 2 bases, leaving 22 bases between them. The CDR3 nucleotides read TGCAGCCCTACACCCCGGGGCACCACCCCCTACGAGCAGTACTTC. Its translation: CSPTPRGTTPYEQYF.

There are many counts of this clonotype. The V and J genes are TRBV11-2 and TRBJ2-3; a weak D match, TRBD1 (5 bases). Germline CDR1 reads SGHAT; CDR2 reads FQNNGV. This CDR3 contains 16 residues. Trimming took 5 bases from V and 1 from J, leaving 16 bases between them. CDR3 sequence reads: CASSALRQRGTDTQYF. For the CDR3, the DNA is TGTGCCAGCAGCGCTCTCAGACAGCGAGGCACAGATACGCAGTATTTT.

In its sample, this clonotype was seen a few times. A much larger clone differs by one base, so this may be a read error. The chain uses TRBV7-7 and TRBJ2-2; D remains ambiguous. CDR3 length: 14 residues. Germline V lookup: CDR1 SSHAT, CDR2 FNYEAQ (reference sequence). The CDR3 coding sequence is TGTGCTAGCAGATTAGACTCCAACACCGGGGAGCTGTTTTTT. Protein product: CASRLDSNTGELFF.

Turning to this clonotype: A read error may explain this, as a much larger clone is one base away. The genes are TRBV4-2 and TRBJ2-1; 7 nucleotides match TRBD1. The CDR3 has 15 amino acids. Germline values: CDR1 LGHNA, CDR2 YNFKEQ. As DNA, the CDR3 is TGTGCCAGCAGCCCACCGGGACAGTCCTACAGTGAGCAGTTCTTC. This encodes CASSPPGQSYSEQFF.

The rearrangement uses TRBV2 and TRBJ1-3, with D possibly matching TRBD1 (5 bases). The CDR3 loop spans 14 amino acids. The germline CDR1 and CDR2 sequences are SNHLY and FYNNEI. Trimming removed 4 bases at V and 4 bases at J, with 11 bases between. CDR3 sequence reads: CASSAGTGGNTIYF. The CDR3 DNA sequence: TGTGCCAGCAGTGCGGGGACTGGGGGAAACACCATATATTTT.

V gene TRBV9 combines with J gene TRBJ2-3; tentatively, D is TRBD1 (6 bases). The end of the DNA aligns better with TRBJ1-5, so the J call may be wrong. This CDR3 comprises 15 residues. CDR1 and CDR2 (germline): SGDLS, YYNGEE. The CDR3 loop is CASSVGIGQSDTQHF. CDR3 nucleotides: TGTGCCAGCAGCGTAGGCATCGGACAGTCAGATACGCAGCATTTT.

The chain is built from TRBV6-1 and TRBJ2-1; 8 nucleotides align to TRBD1. After removal of 4 bases from V and 4 bases from J, the junction contained 6 bases not matched to a gene. Germline lookup yields CDR1 MNHNS and CDR2 SASEGT. The CDR3 spans 15 residues. CDR3 sequence: CASSAAGGEYNEQFF. The CDR3, as DNA: TGTGCCAGCAGTGCCGCAGGGGGCGAATACAATGAGCAGTTCTTC.

This clonotype was observed many times. The chain uses TRBV7-9 and TRBJ1-2, with D unresolved. Trimming left V 2 bases short and J 3 bases short, with 7 bases between. The length of the CDR3 is 13 residues. In germline, CDR1 is SEHNR, CDR2 FQNEAQ (reference sequence). The CDR3 DNA reads as TGTGCCAGCAGCTTAAAAGGAGACTATGGCTACACCTTC. This codes for CASSLKGDYGYTF. Together with reference TRBV7-9 and TRBJ1-2, the CDR3 gives the full variable domain: DTGVSQNPRHKITKRGQNVTFRCDPISEHNRLYWYRQTLGQGPEFLTYFQNEAQLEKSRLLSDRFSAERPKGSFSTLEIQRTEQGDSAMYLCASSLKGDYGYTFGSGTRLTVV.

This clonotype was counted many times. The chain couples TRBV15 to TRBJ2-7, with D perhaps TRBD1 or TRBD2 (5 bases each). The germline V and J ends were trimmed by 1 base and 2 bases, with 12 bases remaining between them. The CDR3 has 15 residues. Per the germline V gene, CDR1 is LNHNV and CDR2 is YYDKDF (reference sequence). This CDR3 is CATSRGGDLAYEQYF. CDR3 in DNA: TGTGCCACCAGCAGAGGAGGGGATTTAGCCTACGAGCAGTACTTC.

The rearrangement joins TRBV2 to TRBJ2-2; the match to TRBD2 covers 14 bases. The CDR3 runs to 16 residues. Germline trimming cut 6 bases from V and 6 bases from J; bases unmatched to any gene: 6. Looked up from germline, CDR1 is SNHLY and CDR2 is FYNNEI. CDR3: CASSDPGLAGAGELFF. CDR3 sequence (DNA): TGTGCCAGCAGCGACCCGGGACTAGCGGGGGCCGGGGAGCTGTTTTTT.

The chain joins TRBV20-1 to TRBJ2-7; 10 bases are shared with TRBD1. The CDR3 contains 14 residues. The germline gives CDR1 DFQATT, CDR2 SNEGSKA (reference sequence). Losses at the gene ends were 6 bases for V and 9 bases for J; bases not matched to a gene: 14. This CDR3 is CSASRWDRGHVQYF. The CDR3 DNA is TGCAGTGCCAGTCGTTGGGACAGGGGCCACGTGCAGTACTTC.

By share, this clonotype ranks as medium-sized. J is TRBJ2-7 and V is TRBV15; D is unclear. This CDR3 spans 14 amino acids. Germline CDR1 LNHNV, CDR2 YYDKDF (reference sequence). The germline V and J ends were trimmed by 0 bases and 3 bases, with 9 bases remaining between them. The CDR3 reads CATSRDIPGYEQYF. CDR3 DNA sequence: TGTGCCACCAGCAGAGATATACCAGGCTACGAGCAGTACTTC.

This chain links TRBV30 with TRBJ2-7, with 10 bases aligning to TRBD1. The CDR3 is 15 amino acids. Trimming cost V 2 bases and J 2 bases; bases outside gene matches: 6. Germline values: CDR1 GTSNPN, CDR2 SVGIG (reference sequence). As DNA, the CDR3 is TGTGCCTGGAGTCCCGGTGGACAGGGGGCCTACGAGCAGTACTTC. Protein product: CAWSPGGQGAYEQYF.

There are many counts of this clonotype. The chain combines TRBV25-1 with TRBJ1-1; 10 bases match TRBD1. Trimming removed 4 bases from V and 1 base from J; junction bases left unmatched: 6. The CDR3 totals 16 residues. Germline CDR1 MGHDK, CDR2 SYGVNS. DNA of the CDR3: TGTGCCAGCAGTGCCCGGGACAGGGGACAGAACACTGAAGCTTTCTTT. The encoded protein is CASSARDRGQNTEAFF.

The rearrangement links TRBV25-1 to TRBJ2-7; 9 bases agree with TRBD1. The V gene's germline CDR1 is MGHDK and CDR2 SYGVNS. With 10 bases clipped from V and 5 bases from J, the junction kept 12 bases outside the gene matches. The CDR3 runs to 14 residues. CDR3 sequence reads: CATFFGTGWDEQYF. The CDR3 DNA sequence: TGTGCCACGTTCTTTGGGACAGGGTGGGACGAGCAGTACTTC.

The chain uses TRBV2 and TRBJ2-5; TRBD1 might be the D (6 bases). CDR1 is SNHLY and CDR2 is FYNNEI in the germline V gene. The CDR3 is made up of 13 amino acids. Between the trimmed V and J ends, which lost 7 bases and 2 bases, there was a span of 11 bases. The DNA of the CDR3 is TGTGCCAGCAACCCGGACAGTCAAGAGACCCAGTACTTC. Protein sequence: CASNPDSQETQYF.

This clonotype was detected once. The rearrangement links TRBV19 to TRBJ2-3; D not certain. CDR1 LNHDA and CDR2 SQIVND come from the germline V gene (reference sequence). V was trimmed by 5 bases and J by 2 bases, leaving 8 bases between them. The CDR3 has 13 amino acids. In DNA, the CDR3 is TGTGCCAGTAGTGACTTCTACACAGATACGCAGTATTTT. Encoded protein: CASSDFYTDTQYF. Together with reference TRBV19 and TRBJ2-3, the CDR3 gives the full variable domain: DGGITQSPKYLFRKEGQNVTLSCEQNLNHDAMYWYRQDPGQGLRLIYYSQIVNDFQKGDIAEGYSVSREKKESFPLTVTSAQKNPTAFYLCASSDFYTDTQYFGPGTRLTVL.

The genes are TRBV24-1 and TRBJ2-7; unclear D gene. Germline values: CDR1 KGHDR, CDR2 SFDVKD. This CDR3 contains 13 residues. V shed 5 bases and J shed 5 bases, with 12 bases lying between them. The CDR3 is CATSALGLHEQYF. CDR3 nucleotides: TGTGCCACCAGTGCCCTAGGATTACACGAGCAGTACTTC.

This clonotype came up many times. The gene calls are TRBV4-1 and TRBJ2-7, with D possibly being TRBD1 or TRBD2 (5 bases each). CDR1 and CDR2 (germline): MGHRA, YSYEKL. V was clipped by 1 base and J by 1 base, with 17 bases between them. The CDR3 runs 17 residues. The CDR3 spells CASSQGLPGPQSYEQYF. CDR3 in DNA: TGCGCCAGCAGCCAAGGGCTACCGGGACCCCAGTCCTACGAGCAGTACTTC.

A note on this clonotype: The conserved phenylalanine or tryptophan is not found at the CDR3 terminus, so this likely reflects a read error. The chain couples TRBV2 to TRBJ2-2; possible D gene TRBD2, 5 bases. CDR1 and CDR2 from the germline V gene are SNHLY and FYNNEI. This CDR3 is 14 amino acids long. The CDR3 loop is CASSAWRESGKLFL. CDR3 nucleotides: TGTGCCAGCAGTGCTTGGAGAGAGTCCGGGAAGCTGTTTCTT.

The rearrangement joins TRBV4-2 to TRBJ2-5, with 9 bases identical to TRBD1. The CDR3 extends over 14 amino acids. V shed 5 bases, J shed 3 bases, and the junction held 4 bases outside the gene matches. Germline values: CDR1 LGHNA, CDR2 YNFKEQ. CDR3 sequence reads: CASSTGQGKETQYF. The CDR3 bases are TGTGCCAGCAGCACGGGACAGGGCAAAGAGACCCAGTACTTC.

J is TRBJ1-2 and V is TRBV2; D not resolved. This CDR3 contains 13 residues. Trimming shortened V by 5 bases and J by 7 bases, and 14 bases separated the two germline ends. Germline V gene data show CDR1 as SNHLY and CDR2 as FYNNEI. CDR3 in DNA: TGTGCCAGCAGTTTACCGGGTTCGGGTGGCTACACCTTC. Its protein product is CASSLPGSGGYTF.

This chain's CDR3 is CASSLPGADSPLHF. The CDR3 DNA sequence: TGTGCCAGCAGCTTGCCGGGTGCGGATTCACCCCTCCACTTT. The rearrangement joins TRBV5-6 to TRBJ1-6; D gene uncertain. Germline V gene lookup returns CDR1 SGHDT and CDR2 YYEEEE. V shed 1 base and J shed 8 bases, with 10 bases lying between them. The CDR3 sequence is 14 residues long.

Notes on this clonotype: A single base separates this from a much larger clone, so it may be a read error. The gene calls are TRBV10-3 and TRBJ1-6, with 11 positions matching TRBD1. The length of the CDR3 is 17 residues. Looked up from germline, CDR1 is ENHRY and CDR2 is SYGVKD. After removal of 4 bases from V and 2 bases from J, the junction contained 4 bases not matched to a gene. CDR3 in amino acids: CAISGGQGATYNSPLHF. Written as DNA, the CDR3 is TGTGCCATCAGTGGTGGACAGGGGGCTACCTATAATTCACCCCTCCACTTT.

This clonotype was recorded a few times. The genes are TRBV19 and TRBJ2-2; D is perhaps TRBD1 (5 bases). Germline V lookup: CDR1 LNHDA, CDR2 SQIVND (reference sequence). Trimming pared 8 bases from V and 8 bases from J, leaving 9 bases between. This CDR3 has 11 residues. CDR3: CASSRTGELFF. Here the CDR3 DNA reads TGTGCCAGTTCTCGGACAGGGGAGCTGTTTTTT.

V is TRBV6-5 and J is TRBJ1-3; D possibly corresponds to TRBD1 (6 bases). Germline V gene lookup returns CDR1 MNHEY and CDR2 SVGAGI. With 0 bases removed from V and 2 bases from J, the gap between germline ends came to 11 bases. The CDR3 totals 16 residues. Here the CDR3 reads CASSYSQGSAGNTIYF. The CDR3 DNA reads as TGTGCCAGCAGTTACTCCCAGGGGTCGGCTGGAAACACCATATATTTT.

This clonotype was detected only a few times. This sequence joins TRBV9 and TRBJ1-2, with D unresolved. The CDR3 runs to 12 residues. Per germline, CDR1 SGDLS and CDR2 YYNGEE. V dropped 0 bases and J dropped 7 bases, with 7 bases sitting between them. The CDR3 sequence: CASSVDAGGYTF. CDR3 bases: TGTGCCAGCAGCGTAGACGCTGGTGGCTACACCTTC.

With regard to this clonotype: No conserved phenylalanine or tryptophan ends this CDR3, so it is likely a read error. The chain is built from TRBV10-3 and TRBJ1-1; no clear D gene. Trimming left V 6 bases short and J 1 base short, with 12 bases between. CDR1 ENHRY and CDR2 SYGVKD come from the germline V gene. This CDR3 spans 14 amino acids. CDR3 sequence: CAISEDGTNTEAFL. The CDR3 nucleotides are TGTGCCATCAGCGAAGACGGAACGAACACTGAAGCTTTCCTT.